This entry is about one TCR beta chain. An amount of RNA that ranged from roughly 0.45 to 1 ug was reverse transcribed with random hexamers. TCRdb re-called the immunoSEQ multiplex PCR reads through MiXCR, storing one row per CDR3 protein. This table holds about 190,000 distinct CDR3 sequences, over 90% found once. Germline CDR1 reads MGHRA; CDR2 reads YSYEKL. V trimming: 0 bases; J trimming: 0 bases; junction bases outside the gene matches: 7. The CDR3 contains 17 residues. The data originate from a study of CD8 T cells in Susac syndrome. The wider study: Over 5 sequenced Susac syndrome patients had clinically active disease, while about 8 were in remission.

The chain recombines TRBV4-1 with TRBJ2-5, with 7 bases lining up with TRBD1. The sample was CD8+ T cells from PBMCs. The receptor comes from a human donor with Susac syndrome. The CDR3 DNA is TGCGCCAGCAGCCAAGAGGTACCGACAGGGTACCAAGAGACCCAGTACTTC. Translating it yields CASSQEVPTGYQETQYF.